Detailed here is one T cell receptor (beta chain). The sample is drawn from a study of PD-L1 blockade in urothelial cancer. Study-level information: From about 2014, patients received atezolizumab, given as 1,200 mg intravenously every 3 weeks. Blood analysis took place 3 weeks (second dose) and 6 weeks after treatment start. Males with urothelial cancer arising in the bladder constituted twenty-five of the 29 patients.

Measured with immunoSEQ multiplex PCR; TCRdb has only the in-frame clones, and not every one. The sample lists 60,000 to 70,000 clones, approximately 80% occurring once. The time point here: pretreatment peripheral blood. Sample contribution per patient ranged from 1 to 8, covering pretreatment and on-treatment. This clonotype originated in a man between 65 and 85 years old with urothelial cancer. The sequencing here drew on PBMCs, taken around atezolizumab (anti-PD-L1) treatment.

The CDR3: CASSVDAGVHNEQFF. Written as DNA, the CDR3 is TGTGCCAGCAGCGTTGACGCGGGAGTCCACAATGAGCAGTTCTTC. The genes are TRBV9 and TRBJ2-1; 7 nucleotides line up with TRBD2. The CDR3 spans 15 residues. The V segment lost 2 bases and the J segment 5 bases; nucleotides outside the gene matches: 7. Germline V gives CDR1 SGDLS, CDR2 YYNGEE.